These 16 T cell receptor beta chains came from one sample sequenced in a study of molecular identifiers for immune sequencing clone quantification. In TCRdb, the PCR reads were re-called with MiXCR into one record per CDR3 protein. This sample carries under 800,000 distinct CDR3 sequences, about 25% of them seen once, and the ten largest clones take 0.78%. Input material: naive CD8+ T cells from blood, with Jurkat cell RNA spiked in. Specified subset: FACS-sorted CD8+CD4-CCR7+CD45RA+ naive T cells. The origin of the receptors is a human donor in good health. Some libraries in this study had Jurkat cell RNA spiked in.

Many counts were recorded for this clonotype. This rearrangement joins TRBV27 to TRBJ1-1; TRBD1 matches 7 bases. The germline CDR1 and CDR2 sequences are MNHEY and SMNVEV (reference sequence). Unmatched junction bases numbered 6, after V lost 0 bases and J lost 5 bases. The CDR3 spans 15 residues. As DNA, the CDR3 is TGTGCCAGCAGTTTATCAGGGGACAGTTTAACTGAAGCTTTCTTT. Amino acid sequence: CASSLSGDSLTEAFF.

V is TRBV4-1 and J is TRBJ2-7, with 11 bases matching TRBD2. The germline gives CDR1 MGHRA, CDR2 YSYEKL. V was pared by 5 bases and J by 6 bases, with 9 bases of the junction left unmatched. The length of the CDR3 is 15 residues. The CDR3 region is CASSKIAGGPFEQYF. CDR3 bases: TGCGCCAGCAGCAAAATAGCGGGAGGGCCTTTCGAGCAGTACTTC.

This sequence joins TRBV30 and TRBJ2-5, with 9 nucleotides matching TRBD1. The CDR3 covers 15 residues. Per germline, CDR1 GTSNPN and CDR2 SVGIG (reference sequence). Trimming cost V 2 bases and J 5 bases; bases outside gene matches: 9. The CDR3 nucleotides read TGTGCCTGGAGTATGACCGGGACAGGGCGGGAGACCCAGTACTTC. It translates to CAWSMTGTGRETQYF.

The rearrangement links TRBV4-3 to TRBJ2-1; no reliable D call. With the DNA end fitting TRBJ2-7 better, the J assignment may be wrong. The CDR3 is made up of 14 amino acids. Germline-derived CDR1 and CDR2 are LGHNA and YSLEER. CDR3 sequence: CASSQGRWSYEQYF. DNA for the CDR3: TGCGCCAGCAGCCAGGGCAGGTGGTCCTACGAGCAGTACTTC.

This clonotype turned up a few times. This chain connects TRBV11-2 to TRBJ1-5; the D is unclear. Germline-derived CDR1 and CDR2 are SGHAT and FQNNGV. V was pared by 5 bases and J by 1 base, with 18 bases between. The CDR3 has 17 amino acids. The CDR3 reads CASSPGSTSLSNQPQHF. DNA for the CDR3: TGTGCCAGCAGCCCCGGGTCCACATCCTTAAGCAATCAGCCCCAGCATTTT.

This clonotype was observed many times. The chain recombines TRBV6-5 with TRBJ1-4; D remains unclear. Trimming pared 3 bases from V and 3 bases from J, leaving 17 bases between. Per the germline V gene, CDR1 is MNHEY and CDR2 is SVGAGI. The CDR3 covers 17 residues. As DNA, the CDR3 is TGTGCCAGCAGTTATCTTAAGGAGAATCCCTCTAATGAAAAACTGTTTTTT. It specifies CASSYLKENPSNEKLFF.

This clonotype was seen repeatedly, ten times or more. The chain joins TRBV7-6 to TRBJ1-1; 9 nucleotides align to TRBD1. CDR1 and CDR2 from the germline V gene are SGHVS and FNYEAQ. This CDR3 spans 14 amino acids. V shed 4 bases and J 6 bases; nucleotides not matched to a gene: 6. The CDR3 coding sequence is TGTGCCAGCAGCTGGGGACAGGGATACTCTGAAGCTTTCTTT. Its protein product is CASSWGQGYSEAFF.

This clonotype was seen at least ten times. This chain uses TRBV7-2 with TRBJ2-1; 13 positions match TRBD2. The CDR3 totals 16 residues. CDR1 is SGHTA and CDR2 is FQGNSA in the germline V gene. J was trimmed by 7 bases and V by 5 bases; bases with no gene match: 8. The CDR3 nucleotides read TGTGCCAGCAGCCTCTGGACTAGCGGGGGTTGGAATGAGCAGTTCTTC. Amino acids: CASSLWTSGGWNEQFF.

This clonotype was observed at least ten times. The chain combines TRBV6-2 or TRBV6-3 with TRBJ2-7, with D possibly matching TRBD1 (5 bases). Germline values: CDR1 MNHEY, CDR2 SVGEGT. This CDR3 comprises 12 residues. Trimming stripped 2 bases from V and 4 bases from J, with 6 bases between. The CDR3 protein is CASSYAGYEQYF. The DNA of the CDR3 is TGTGCCAGCAGTTACGCAGGGTACGAGCAGTACTTC.

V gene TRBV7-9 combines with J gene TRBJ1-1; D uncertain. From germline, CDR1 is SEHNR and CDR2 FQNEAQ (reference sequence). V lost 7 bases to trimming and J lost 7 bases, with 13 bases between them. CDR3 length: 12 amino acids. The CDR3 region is CASILESNEAFF. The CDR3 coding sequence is TGTGCCAGCATCTTGGAGAGTAATGAAGCTTTCTTT.

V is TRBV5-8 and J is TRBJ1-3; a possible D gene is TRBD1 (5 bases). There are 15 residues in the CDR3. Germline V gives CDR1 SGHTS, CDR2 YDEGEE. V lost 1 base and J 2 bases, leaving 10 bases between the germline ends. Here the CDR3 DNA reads TGTGCCAGCAGCTTGATCAGGGAGACTGGAAACACCATATATTTT. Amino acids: CASSLIRETGNTIYF.

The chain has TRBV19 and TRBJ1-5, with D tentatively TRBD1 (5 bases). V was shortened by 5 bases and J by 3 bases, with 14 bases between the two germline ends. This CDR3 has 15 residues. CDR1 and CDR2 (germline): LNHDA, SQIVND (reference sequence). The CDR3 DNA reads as TGTGCCAGTAGTGTATACTCGGGACCCAATCAGCCCCAGCATTTT. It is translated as CASSVYSGPNQPQHF.

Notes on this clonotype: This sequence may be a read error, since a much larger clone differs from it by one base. The CDR3 loop reads CASSPAGGDGTQYF. The CDR3 DNA follows: TGCGCCAGCAGCCCCGCCGGAGGGGATGGTACGCAGTATTTT. The chain is built from TRBV4-1 and TRBJ2-3, with TRBD2 as a possible D gene (6 bases). Germline loops: CDR1 MGHRA, CDR2 YSYEKL. The CDR3 length is 14 residues. V was trimmed by 4 bases and J by 8 bases, leaving 16 bases between them.

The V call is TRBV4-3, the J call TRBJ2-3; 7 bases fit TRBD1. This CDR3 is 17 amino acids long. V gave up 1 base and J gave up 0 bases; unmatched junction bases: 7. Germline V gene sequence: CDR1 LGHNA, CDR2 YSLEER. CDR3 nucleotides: TGCGCCAGCAGCCAAGGGGGGACAGAGACTAGCACAGATACGCAGTATTTT. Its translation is CASSQGGTETSTDTQYF.

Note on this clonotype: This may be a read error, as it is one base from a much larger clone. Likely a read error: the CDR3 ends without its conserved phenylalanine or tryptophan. Here the CDR3 DNA reads TGTGCCAGCAGCTTAGCTGACAGCGTGTACGGAAACACCATATATTCT. Its protein is CASSLADSVYGNTIYS. The chain uses TRBV7-9 and TRBJ1-3; tentative D call: TRBD1 (5 bases). The CDR3 is made up of 16 amino acids. V was trimmed by 0 bases and J by 4 bases, leaving 13 bases between them. CDR1 is SEHNR and CDR2 is FQNEAQ in the germline V gene (reference sequence).

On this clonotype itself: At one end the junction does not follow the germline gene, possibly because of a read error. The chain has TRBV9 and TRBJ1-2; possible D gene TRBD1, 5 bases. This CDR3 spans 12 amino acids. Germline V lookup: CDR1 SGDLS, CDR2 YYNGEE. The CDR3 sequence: CASKGIDYDYTF. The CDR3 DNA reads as TGTGCCAGCAAGGGGATTGACTATGACTACACCTTC.